One and the same sample provided the 29 T cell receptor beta chains below, sequenced in a study of cytomegalovirus exposure and HLA in healthy donors. Data came from immunoSEQ multiplex PCR; TCRdb stores just in-frame clones and leaves some out. The sample includes tens of thousands of clones, 85% to 95% of them seen just once. Source material: PBMCs. The receptors stem from a young man in good health and CMV-seronegative.

The chain carries TRBV29-1 and TRBJ2-7; the D is unclear. The V and J ends lost 0 bases and 2 bases respectively, with 8 bases between them. The CDR3 loop spans 13 amino acids. Germline assignment: CDR1 SQVTM and CDR2 ANQGSEA. Here the CDR3 DNA reads TGCAGCGTTGAAGATCGTGCAGCCTACGAGCAGTACTTC. Protein: CSVEDRAAYEQYF.

This clone was counted a single time. The J gene is TRBJ1-3, the V gene TRBV27; 7 bases map to TRBD1. This CDR3 comprises 13 residues. With 8 bases clipped from V and 6 bases from J, the junction kept 7 bases outside the gene matches. Germline V gives CDR1 MNHEY, CDR2 SMNVEV (reference sequence). CDR3: CASSEGALNTIYF. The CDR3 nucleotides are TGTGCCAGCTCGGAGGGGGCGCTAAACACCATATATTTT.

The V and J genes are TRBV19 and TRBJ2-1; 9 nucleotides match TRBD2. V shed 3 bases and J 5 bases; nucleotides not matched to a gene: 5. Germline V CDR1 and CDR2: LNHDA, SQIVND (reference sequence). The CDR3 runs 15 residues. Here the CDR3 DNA reads TGTGCCAGTAGTATTGCGGGGGGGCGGCACAATGAGCAGTTCTTC. Translating it yields CASSIAGGRHNEQFF.

This sequence joins TRBV29-1 and TRBJ1-1; 9 bases agree with TRBD1. The CDR3 is 16 amino acids. From germline, CDR1 is SQVTM and CDR2 ANQGSEA. V was clipped by 1 base and J by 6 bases; unmatched bases: 12. The CDR3 region is CSVEVPPLDRGPEAFF. The DNA for the CDR3 is TGCAGCGTTGAAGTGCCGCCGTTGGACAGGGGCCCTGAAGCTTTCTTT. The entire variable domain, with the rest obtained from reference TRBV29-1 and TRBJ1-1, is as follows: SAVISQKPSRDICQRGTSLTIQCQVDSQVTMMFWYRQQPGQSLTLIATANQGSEATYESGFVIDKFPISRPNLTFSTLTVSNMSPEDSSIYLCSVEVPPLDRGPEAFFGQGTRLTVV.

The J gene is TRBJ2-7, the V gene TRBV6-5, with 10 bases lining up with TRBD1. Germline V CDR1 and CDR2: MNHEY, SVGAGI. This CDR3 is 15 amino acids long. V was clipped by 6 bases and J by 3 bases; unmatched bases: 8. CDR3 loop: CASRTGGERIYEQYF. CDR3 in DNA: TGTGCCAGCAGGACAGGGGGCGAACGGATCTACGAGCAGTACTTC.

V usage is TRBV29-1 and J usage is TRBJ2-5, with TRBD2 matching 9 bases. This CDR3 contains 14 residues. Germline CDR1 SQVTM, CDR2 ANQGSEA. V lost 5 bases and J lost 4; bases outside the gene matches: 8. CDR3 nucleotide sequence: TGCAGCGTTAGGGGGGAAGCGGGGGGAGAGACCCAGTACTTC. Protein product: CSVRGEAGGETQYF.

The V gene is TRBV27, the J gene TRBJ1-5, with a weak D call TRBD1 (5 bases). The CDR3 runs 14 residues. CDR1 and CDR2 (germline): MNHEY, SMNVEV (reference sequence). V gave up 4 bases and J gave up 3 bases, with 10 bases separating them. In DNA, the CDR3 is TGTGCCAGCAGTTCTCGACAGTCCAATCAGCCCCAGCATTTT. It codes for CASSSRQSNQPQHF.

The V and J genes are TRBV2 and TRBJ2-5; TRBD2 agrees at 10 bases. CDR1 and CDR2 from the germline V gene are SNHLY and FYNNEI. The length of the CDR3 is 18 residues. V gave up 7 bases and J gave up 5 bases; unmatched junction bases: 19. CDR3 coding DNA: TGTGCCAGCACTAATCGAGCGGGAGGGCCCCTCCCAAGGGAGACCCAGTACTTC. As protein: CASTNRAGGPLPRETQYF.

CDR3 in amino acids: CASSLFPTRTDTQYF. The CDR3, as DNA: TGTGCCAGCAGTTTATTTCCTACCCGCACAGATACGCAGTATTTT. V gene TRBV27 combines with J gene TRBJ2-3; no reliable D call. V was clipped by 1 base and J by 1 base, with 9 bases between them. This CDR3 is 15 amino acids long. The germline CDR1 and CDR2 sequences are MNHEY and SMNVEV (reference sequence).

This clone was observed once. The V call is TRBV5-3, the J call TRBJ2-7, with TRBD2 matching 14 bases. TRBV5-3 belongs to the ORF category, with a function that is uncertain. The CDR3 covers 16 residues. J was trimmed by 5 bases and V by 0 bases; bases with no gene match: 4. The CDR3 DNA reads TGTGCCAGAAGCTTGGGGACTAGCGGGAGGAATGACGAGCAGTACTTC. Translated: CARSLGTSGRNDEQYF.

J is TRBJ1-4 and V is TRBV4-2; unclear D gene. CDR1 is LGHNA, CDR2 YNFKEQ, per germline. The CDR3 has 12 amino acids. Deletions cut 5 bases from V and 4 bases from J, with 5 bases between. In DNA form, the CDR3 reads TGTGCCAGCAGCATTCTTAATGAAAAACTGTTTTTT. It codes for CASSILNEKLFF.

The gene calls are TRBV7-3 and TRBJ1-2; TRBD1 might be the D (6 bases). Germline V gives CDR1 SGHTA, CDR2 FQGTGA. This CDR3 comprises 16 residues. The germline V and J ends were trimmed by 4 bases and 8 bases, with 23 bases remaining between them. The DNA of the CDR3 is TGTGCCAGCAGCTGGAATGCGGGGGACACCTTCTGGGGCTACACCTTC. Translated, it gives CASSWNAGDTFWGYTF.

This clone was seen a single time. This chain joins TRBV7-9 and TRBJ1-1, with a weak D call TRBD1 (6 bases). CDR1 and CDR2 from the germline V gene are SEHNR and FQNEAQ (reference sequence). CDR3 length: 14 residues. Trimming cost V 3 bases and J 1 base, with 9 bases left between them. The CDR3 spells CASSLDRPNTEAFF. The CDR3 DNA reads TGTGCCAGCAGCTTGGACAGACCGAACACTGAAGCTTTCTTT.

This sequence joins TRBV7-6 and TRBJ2-1, with 11 bases matching TRBD2. V gave up 4 bases and J gave up 3 bases; unmatched junction bases: 5. The CDR3 is 16 amino acids. Germline V gives CDR1 SGHVS, CDR2 FNYEAQ. The CDR3 reads CASSSRLAGFYNEQFF. CDR3 nucleotides: TGTGCCAGCAGCTCGCGACTAGCGGGATTCTACAATGAGCAGTTCTTC.

The J gene is TRBJ1-6, the V gene TRBV4-2; no firm D call. The CDR3 runs to 16 residues. Germline V gene data show CDR1 as LGHNA and CDR2 as YNFKEQ. The germline V and J ends were trimmed by 0 bases and 6 bases, with 12 bases remaining between them. The CDR3 spells CASSQDTAGPNSPLHF. The CDR3 bases are TGTGCCAGCAGCCAAGATACTGCAGGCCCTAATTCACCCCTCCACTTT.

This chain links TRBV4-2 with TRBJ2-7; TRBD2 is a possible D gene (6 bases). The CDR3 covers 14 residues. The germline gives CDR1 LGHNA, CDR2 YNFKEQ. The ends were cut back, 0 bases at V and 2 bases at J, with 8 bases in the middle. In DNA, the CDR3 is TGTGCCAGCAGCCAAGATCCGGGAGCCTACGAGCAGTACTTC. Amino acid sequence: CASSQDPGAYEQYF.

This clone was detected once. The J gene is TRBJ2-7, the V gene TRBV2; no clear D gene. Germline values: CDR1 SNHLY, CDR2 FYNNEI. The CDR3 covers 13 residues. V lost 6 bases and J 2 bases, leaving 11 bases between the germline ends. In DNA form, the CDR3 reads TGTGCCAGCAGGACCCGCGGAGCCTACGAGCAGTACTTC. Its translation: CASRTRGAYEQYF. Full variable domain (rest looked up from reference TRBV2 and TRBJ2-7): EPEVTQTPSHQVTQMGQEVILRCVPISNHLYFYWYRQILGQKVEFLVSFYNNEISEKSEIFDDQFSVERPDGSNFTLKIRSTKLEDSAMYFCASRTRGAYEQYFGPGTRLTVT.

The J gene is TRBJ2-7, the V gene TRBV5-1; D not resolved. The CDR3 has 19 amino acids. V lost 0 bases and J 3 bases, leaving 25 bases between the germline ends. Per germline, CDR1 SGHRS and CDR2 YFSETQ. The CDR3 DNA follows: TGCGCCAGCAGCTTGGTTTCATTAGGTGATAGCCCAACTTACTACGAGCAGTACTTC. Protein sequence: CASSLVSLGDSPTYYEQYF.

The V call is TRBV25-1, the J call TRBJ2-3, with D possibly being TRBD1 (6 bases). Trimming left V 5 bases short and J 0 bases short, with 15 bases between. There are 16 residues in the CDR3. Germline V gene data show CDR1 as MGHDK and CDR2 as SYGVNS. The DNA of the CDR3 is TGTGCCAGCAGTCCTCCCCCGGGACATAGCACAGATACGCAGTATTTT. Protein sequence: CASSPPPGHSTDTQYF.

This chain connects TRBV7-6 to TRBJ2-7; D perhaps matches TRBD1 (5 bases). V lost 5 bases to trimming and J lost 7 bases, with 27 bases between them. Germline V gene data show CDR1 as SGHVS and CDR2 as FNYEAQ. The CDR3 length is 17 residues. CDR3 DNA: TGTGCCAGCAGCCGGATTCACCTCGGGCAGGGCGAGGAAGAGCAGTACTTC. Its translation is CASSRIHLGQGEEEQYF.

The chain combines TRBV6-5 with TRBJ1-5, with D hard to call. CDR1 and CDR2 (germline): MNHEY, SVGAGI. The V end was cut by 2 bases, the J end by 7 bases, with 6 bases between. CDR3 length: 12 amino acids. The CDR3 DNA sequence: TGTGCCAGCAGTTACGCGGGGCAGCCCCAGCATTTT. It encodes CASSYAGQPQHF.

In its sample, this clone was seen once. The chain has TRBV30 and TRBJ1-3; maybe TRBD1 (5 bases). CDR3 size: 14 residues. Germline CDR1 reads GTSNPN; CDR2 reads SVGIG (reference sequence). Trimming removed 6 bases from V and 0 bases from J, with 12 bases in between. The CDR3 sequence is CACTVQGSGNTIYF. The CDR3 DNA sequence: TGTGCCTGTACCGTTCAGGGCTCTGGAAACACCATATATTTT.

V usage is TRBV6-6 and J usage is TRBJ2-1; 8 bases are shared with TRBD1. The CDR3 runs to 15 residues. Trimming removed 6 bases from V and 0 bases from J; junction bases left unmatched: 4. Per germline, CDR1 MNHNY and CDR2 SVGAGI (reference sequence). For the CDR3, the DNA is TGTGCCAGCAGCCGACAGGGGAACTCCTACAATGAGCAGTTCTTC. The encoded protein is CASSRQGNSYNEQFF.

This chain connects TRBV4-1 to TRBJ2-7; D uncertain. The CDR3 has 16 residues. Germline CDR1 is MGHRA and CDR2 is YSYEKL. V shed 0 bases and J shed 0 bases, with 12 bases lying between them. The CDR3 nucleotides read TGCGCCAGCAGCCAAGATGGCCCCTCAAGCTCCTACGAGCAGTACTTC. This gives the protein CASSQDGPSSSYEQYF.

This clone was detected once. J is TRBJ1-5 and V is TRBV6-6; no clear D gene. The CDR3 extends over 13 amino acids. The germline CDR1 and CDR2 sequences are MNHNY and SVGAGI (reference sequence). V shed 2 bases and J shed 5 bases, with 7 bases lying between them. Written as DNA, the CDR3 is TGTGCCAGCAGTTACGGGCCCCATCAGCCCCAGCATTTT. This encodes CASSYGPHQPQHF.

CDR3 coding DNA: TGTGCCAGCATCCGGACAGGGGAGGTCAATCAGCCCCAGCATTTT. It yields the protein CASIRTGEVNQPQHF. The chain recombines TRBV6-1 with TRBJ1-5; 9 nucleotides agree with TRBD1. The trim removed 7 bases at V and 3 bases at J, leaving 7 bases unmatched. The V gene's germline CDR1 is MNHNS and CDR2 SASEGT. CDR3 size: 15 residues.

This clone was observed a single time. The chain joins TRBV4-1 to TRBJ1-4; 8 bases fit TRBD1. Germline trimming cut 4 bases from V and 2 bases from J; bases unmatched to any gene: 3. This CDR3 comprises 15 residues. CDR1 and CDR2 (germline): MGHRA, YSYEKL. The CDR3 DNA reads TGCGCCAGCAGCCGACAGGGGACTACTAATGAAAAACTGTTTTTT. This gives the protein CASSRQGTTNEKLFF.

The J gene is TRBJ1-4, the V gene TRBV7-9, with 10 positions matching TRBD1. Germline CDR1 is SEHNR and CDR2 is FQNEAQ (reference sequence). CDR3 length: 14 residues. V trimming: 5 bases; J trimming: 5 bases; junction bases outside the gene matches: 2. The DNA for the CDR3 is TGTGCCAGCAGCCGACAGGGGGCGAATGAAAAACTGTTTTTT. Translated, it gives CASSRQGANEKLFF. Filled out from reference TRBV7-9 and TRBJ1-4, the complete variable domain reads DTGVSQNPRHKITKRGQNVTFRCDPISEHNRLYWYRQTLGQGPEFLTYFQNEAQLEKSRLLSDRFSAERPKGSFSTLEIQRTEQGDSAMYLCASSRQGANEKLFFGSGTQLSVL.

The chain combines TRBV7-3 with TRBJ1-2; D uncertain. V lost 1 base to trimming and J lost 6 bases, with 9 bases between them. CDR3 size: 13 residues. Germline V gives CDR1 SGHTA, CDR2 FQGTGA. The CDR3 nucleotides are TGTGCCAGCAGCTTAAATACTGGTCATGGCTACACCTTC. It encodes CASSLNTGHGYTF.